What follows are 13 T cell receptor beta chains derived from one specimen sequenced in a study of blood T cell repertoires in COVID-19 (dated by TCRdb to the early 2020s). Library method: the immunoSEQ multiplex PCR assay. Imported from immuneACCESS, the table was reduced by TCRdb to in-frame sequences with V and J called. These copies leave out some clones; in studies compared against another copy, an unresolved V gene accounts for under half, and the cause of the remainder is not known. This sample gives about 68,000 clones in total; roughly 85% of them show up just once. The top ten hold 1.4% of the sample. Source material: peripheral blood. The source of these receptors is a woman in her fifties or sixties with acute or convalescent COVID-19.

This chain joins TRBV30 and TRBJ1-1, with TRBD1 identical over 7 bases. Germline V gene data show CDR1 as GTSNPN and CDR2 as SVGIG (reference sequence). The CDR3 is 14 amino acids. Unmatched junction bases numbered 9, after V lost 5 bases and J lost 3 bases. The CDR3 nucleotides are TGTGCCTGGGCACCGACAGGGTTTTACACTGAAGCTTTCTTT. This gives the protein CAWAPTGFYTEAFF.

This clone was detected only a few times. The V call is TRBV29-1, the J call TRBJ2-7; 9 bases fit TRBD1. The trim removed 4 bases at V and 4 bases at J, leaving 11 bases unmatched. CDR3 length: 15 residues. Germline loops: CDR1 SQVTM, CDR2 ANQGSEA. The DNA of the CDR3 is TGCAGCGTTGGACAGGGGGGAGCTCTGGGATACGAGCAGTACTTC. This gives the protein CSVGQGGALGYEQYF.

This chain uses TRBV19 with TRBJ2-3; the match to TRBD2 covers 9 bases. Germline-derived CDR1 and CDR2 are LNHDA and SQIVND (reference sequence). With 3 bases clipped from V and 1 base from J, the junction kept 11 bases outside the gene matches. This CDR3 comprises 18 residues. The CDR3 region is CASSMALTIAGGTDTQYF. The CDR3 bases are TGTGCCAGTAGTATGGCTCTTACAATAGCGGGGGGCACAGATACGCAGTATTTT.

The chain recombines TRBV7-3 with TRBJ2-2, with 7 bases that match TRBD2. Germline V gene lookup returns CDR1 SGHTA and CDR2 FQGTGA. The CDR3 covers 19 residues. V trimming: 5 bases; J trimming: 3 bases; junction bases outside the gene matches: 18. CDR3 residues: CASSRSGLSVGRDTGELFF. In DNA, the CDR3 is TGTGCCAGCAGCAGATCGGGACTATCAGTCGGTCGGGACACCGGGGAGCTGTTTTTT. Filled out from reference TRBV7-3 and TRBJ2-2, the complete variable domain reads GAGVSQTPSNKVTEKGKYVELRCDPISGHTALYWYRQSLGQGPEFLIYFQGTGAADDSGLPNDRFFAVRPEGSVSTLKIQRTERGDSAVYLCASSRSGLSVGRDTGELFFGEGSRLTVL.

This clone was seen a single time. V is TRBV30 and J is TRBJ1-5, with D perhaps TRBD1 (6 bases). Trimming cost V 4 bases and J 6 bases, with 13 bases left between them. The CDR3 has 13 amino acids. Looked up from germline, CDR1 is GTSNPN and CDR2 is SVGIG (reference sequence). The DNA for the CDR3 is TGTGCCTGGAAGGGGGAGGGCAGTCAGCCCCAGCATTTT. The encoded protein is CAWKGEGSQPQHF. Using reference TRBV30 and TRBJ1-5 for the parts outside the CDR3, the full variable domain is SQTIHQWPATLVQPVGSPLSLECTVEGTSNPNLYWYRQAAGRGLQLLFYSVGIGQISSEVPQNLSASRPQDRQFILSSKKLLLSDSGFYLCAWKGEGSQPQHFGDGTRLSIL.

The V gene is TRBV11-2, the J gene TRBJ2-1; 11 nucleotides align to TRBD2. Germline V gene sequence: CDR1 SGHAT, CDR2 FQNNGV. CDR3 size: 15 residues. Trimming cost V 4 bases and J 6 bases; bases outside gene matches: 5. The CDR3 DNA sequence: TGTGCCAGCAGCTCACTAGCGGGAGCATTCAATGAGCAGTTCTTC. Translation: CASSSLAGAFNEQFF.

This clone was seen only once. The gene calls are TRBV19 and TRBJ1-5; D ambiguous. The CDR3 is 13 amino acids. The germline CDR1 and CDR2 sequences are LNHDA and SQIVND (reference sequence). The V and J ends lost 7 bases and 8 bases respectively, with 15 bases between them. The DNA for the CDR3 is TGTGCCAGTAACCCCACTAGCGGGGAGCCCCAGCATTTT. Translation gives CASNPTSGEPQHF. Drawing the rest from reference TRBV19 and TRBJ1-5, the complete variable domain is DGGITQSPKYLFRKEGQNVTLSCEQNLNHDAMYWYRQDPGQGLRLIYYSQIVNDFQKGDIAEGYSVSREKKESFPLTVTSAQKNPTAFYLCASNPTSGEPQHFGDGTRLSIL.

The chain's CDR3 is CASSAPTSGIYEQYF. The CDR3 nucleotides read TGTGCCAGCAGCGCCCCGACTAGCGGGATTTACGAGCAGTACTTC. The V gene is TRBV9, the J gene TRBJ2-7; 11 positions agree with TRBD2. Germline V CDR1 and CDR2: SGDLS, YYNGEE. This CDR3 has 15 amino acids. The V and J ends lost 3 bases and 4 bases, in that order; junction bases with no gene match: 6.

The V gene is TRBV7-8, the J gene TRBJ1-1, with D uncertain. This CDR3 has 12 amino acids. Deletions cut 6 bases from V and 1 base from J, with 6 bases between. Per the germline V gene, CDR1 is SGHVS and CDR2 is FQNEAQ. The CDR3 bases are TGTGCCAGCAGTCGGGGGAACACTGAAGCTTTCTTT. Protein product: CASSRGNTEAFF.

CDR3 residues: CASSAGANTGELFF. In DNA, the CDR3 is TGTGCCAGTAGTGCGGGGGCGAACACCGGGGAGCTGTTTTTT. V is TRBV19 and J is TRBJ2-2; 7 nucleotides agree with TRBD2. The germline CDR1 and CDR2 sequences are LNHDA and SQIVND (reference sequence). CDR3 length equals 14 residues. With V trimmed by 5 bases and J by 0 bases, 0 bases remained unmatched.

This chain's CDR3 is CASSQEPSGGEQFF. The CDR3, as DNA: TGCGCCAGCAGCCAAGAGCCATCCGGGGGTGAGCAGTTCTTC. V gene TRBV4-1 combines with J gene TRBJ2-1; D is perhaps TRBD2 (6 bases). The V and J ends lost 0 bases and 9 bases respectively, with 12 bases between them. The CDR3 sequence is 14 residues long. From germline, CDR1 is MGHRA and CDR2 YSYEKL.

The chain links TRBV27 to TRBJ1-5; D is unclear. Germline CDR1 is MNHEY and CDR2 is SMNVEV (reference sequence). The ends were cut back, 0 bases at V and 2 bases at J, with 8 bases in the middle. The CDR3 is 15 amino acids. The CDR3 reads CASSLSVSGNQPQHF. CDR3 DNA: TGTGCCAGCAGTTTATCCGTTTCGGGCAATCAGCCCCAGCATTTT.

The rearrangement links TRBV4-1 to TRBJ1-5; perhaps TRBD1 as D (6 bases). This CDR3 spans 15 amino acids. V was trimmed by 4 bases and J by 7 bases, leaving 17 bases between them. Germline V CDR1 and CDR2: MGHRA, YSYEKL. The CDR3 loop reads CASSRSGTSGQPQHF. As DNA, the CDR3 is TGCGCCAGCAGCCGCTCCGGGACATCGGGCCAGCCCCAGCATTTT.